The rows below give T cell receptor beta chains drawn from one sample of a study of blood T cell repertoires in COVID-19. Only in-frame clones appear in the TCRdb table, and some are missing; sequencing was by immunoSEQ multiplex PCR. The profile shows about 200,000 clones, approximately 85% of them singletons. Sequenced sample: peripheral blood. All receptors come from a human donor with active or convalescent COVID-19. The donor label of this sample is uncertain. CDR3s include the opening cysteine and the closing phenylalanine or tryptophan. A D gene is named only where the DNA matches it firmly. Clone size is shown for a subset of rows, as once, few, many or a class of expanded clone.

D gene	clone size	J gene	V gene	CDR3 DNA	CDR3 protein
NA	NA	TRBJ1-1	TRBV5-1	TGCGCCAGCAGCCCCCGTTTGTATGCGACTGAAGCTTTCTTT	CASSPRLYATEAFF
TRBD1	NA	TRBJ2-5	TRBV7-2	TGTGCCAGCAGCTTTAGAGGGACAGGGACAATTTCGCTTCTTCAGACCCAGTACTTC	CASSFRGTGTISLLQTQYF
TRBD2	NA	TRBJ2-2	TRBV2	TGTGCCAGCAGTGTGATAGCGGGACTCACCGGGGAGCTGTTTTTT	CASSVIAGLTGELFF
NA	NA	TRBJ2-5	TRBV7-9	TGTGCCAGCACTAATCCCCCGCAAGAGACCCAGTACTTC	CASTNPPQETQYF
TRBD1	NA	TRBJ1-5	TRBV19	TGTGCCAGTAGTTCCCGGACAGGGGGCAATCAGCCCCAGCATTTT	CASSSRTGGNQPQHF
TRBD1	NA	TRBJ2-7	TRBV23-1	TGCGCCAGCAGTCATCCCGGGACAGGGGTCTCCTACGAGCAGTACTTC	CASSHPGTGVSYEQYF
TRBD2	NA	TRBJ2-2	TRBV2	TGTGCCAGCAGTGAAAAAGGAGCGGGGGGTCTGGTAGGGGAGCTGTTTTTT	CASSEKGAGGLVGELFF
TRBD2	NA	TRBJ2-7	TRBV7-3	TGTGCCAGCAGCCCCGAGCTACCCCTTTACAAGCGGGGGGGGAATACGGAGCAGTACTTC	CASSPELPLYKRGGNTEQYF
TRBD1	NA	TRBJ1-2	TRBV28	TGTGCCAGCAGCTTCCGGGGACAGGGAAACTATGGCTACACCTTC	CASSFRGQGNYGYTF
TRBD2	NA	TRBJ2-1	TRBV27	TGTGCCAGCAGTTTCCGAGAGCGGGAAGGTGAGCAGTTCTTC	CASSFREREGEQFF
TRBD1	once	TRBJ2-2	TRBV2	TGTGCCAGCAGTTCACCGACAGGGCCGAACACCGGGGAGCTGTTTTTT	CASSSPTGPNTGELFF
NA	NA	TRBJ2-7	TRBV6-6	TGTGCCAGCAGTCCCAGTGGCCACGAGCAGTACTTC	CASSPSGHEQYF
NA	NA	TRBJ2-5	TRBV7-9	TGTGCCAGCAGCTATGAGACAGGCTACGAGACCCAGTACTTC	CASSYETGYETQYF
TRBD1	NA	TRBJ1-2	TRBV4-2	TGTGCCAGCAGCCAAGGGTCCGGGACAGGGAACCGCTACACCTTC	CASSQGSGTGNRYTF
NA	NA	TRBJ2-7	TRBV18	TGTGCCAGCTCACCACAAGGGTCTACTCTTGGGGCGTCCTACGAGCAGTACTTC	CASSPQGSTLGASYEQYF
NA	NA	TRBJ1-1	TRBV10-3	TGTGCCATCAGTGAAGTCGGAGGGAACACTGAAGCTTTCTTT	CAISEVGGNTEAFF
TRBD1	NA	TRBJ1-1	TRBV5-1	TGCGCCAGCAGCTTGACCGGACAGGCCTGGGAAGGGGCTTTCTTT	CASSLTGQAWEGAFF
TRBD2	NA	TRBJ2-7	TRBV5-4	TGTGCCAGCAGCTTGGGGGGAGGCGGGAGGACCTACGAGCAGTACTTC	CASSLGGGGRTYEQYF
TRBD2	once	TRBJ2-1	TRBV27	TGTGCCAGCAGTTCACGGGGACTAGCGGGAGTCACGAGCTCCTACAATGAGCAGTTCTTC	CASSSRGLAGVTSSYNEQFF
TRBD2	NA	TRBJ2-1	TRBV11-3	TGTGCCAGCAGCTTACGGGAGGCCAATGAGCAGTTCTTC	CASSLREANEQFF
NA	NA	TRBJ2-2	TRBV28	TGTGCCAGCAGCGGGCTAGCAGAACACCCCGGGGAGCTGTTTTTT	CASSGLAEHPGELFF
NA	NA	TRBJ1-3	TRBV7-2	TGTGCCAGCAGCCTCGGGGGGAGAAGATACACCATATATTTT	CASSLGGRRYTIYF
TRBD1	NA	TRBJ2-2	TRBV5-4	TGTGCCAGCAGCCCCGGACAGGGGGTTTCAACCGGGGAGCTGTTTTTT	CASSPGQGVSTGELFF
NA	NA	TRBJ2-7	TRBV7-6	TGTGCCAGCAGCCAGGGATTAGAGTACGAGCAGTACTTC	CASSQGLEYEQYF
NA	once	TRBJ2-5	TRBV10-1	TGCGCCAGCAGTCCCCGAGCCGGGGAGACCCAGTACTTC	CASSPRAGETQYF
NA	NA	TRBJ1-6	TRBV6-1	TGTGCCAGCAGTGAATTTACACCCCTCCACTTT	CASSEFTPLHF
NA	NA	TRBJ2-7	TRBV28	TGTGCCAGCAGTTTAAGGGGGTTCGGGGAGCAGTACTTC	CASSLRGFGEQYF
NA	few	TRBJ1-1	TRBV19	TGTGCCAGTAGTATAATCACGGGGGGGGTTCCCACTGAAGCTTTCTTT	CASSIITGGVPTEAFF
TRBD1	NA	TRBJ1-6	TRBV7-9	TGTGCCAGCAGCCCACGTACTGGGACAGGGGGTGGGAATTCACCCCTCCACTTT	CASSPRTGTGGGNSPLHF
NA	NA	TRBJ2-2	TRBV7-9	TGTGCCAGCGGTCCCGCAGGGCCTCACACCGGGGAGCTGTTTTTT	CASGPAGPHTGELFF
TRBD1	NA	TRBJ1-5	TRBV3-1/TRBV3-2	TGTGCCAGCAGCCCAACAGGGGTCAGCAATCAGCCCCAGCATTTT	CASSPTGVSNQPQHF
TRBD1	NA	TRBJ2-1	TRBV7-7	TGTGCTAGCAGCGACAGGGCTGGTGAGCAGTTCTTC	CASSDRAGEQFF
TRBD2	NA	TRBJ2-7	TRBV6-6	TGTGCCAGCAGTTTCGGGGGGGCCGGGTACGAGCAGTACTTC	CASSFGGAGYEQYF
NA	NA	TRBJ2-1	TRBV30	TGTGCCTGGAGTCAGGGGTTCTACAATGAGCAGTTCTTC	CAWSQGFYNEQFF
TRBD2	NA	TRBJ2-1	TRBV12-3/TRBV12-4	TGCGGACTAGCGTGTTTCAATGAGCAGTTCTTC	CGLACFNEQFF
TRBD2	NA	TRBJ2-4	TRBV9	TGTGCCAGCAGCGTAGCTACCGTCGCGGGAGGGCCCAACATTCAGTACTTC	CASSVATVAGGPNIQYF
TRBD2	NA	TRBJ2-2	TRBV27	TGTGCCAGCAGTTTAGCGACTAGCGTCGGCCCGAACACCGGGGAGCTGTTTTTT	CASSLATSVGPNTGELFF
TRBD2	NA	TRBJ2-1	TRBV5-4	TGTGCCAGCAGCCCAGTAACTAGCGGGCGGAATGAGCAGTTCTTC	CASSPVTSGRNEQFF
TRBD1	few	TRBJ1-6	TRBV18	TGTGCCAGCTCCCAATCGGTGGGACAGGGGGCGAGCTCACCCCTCCACTTT	CASSQSVGQGASSPLHF
NA	once	TRBJ2-1	TRBV6-1	TGTGCCAGCAGTGAAATGGGCAGGGGCATAGAGCAGTTCTTC	CASSEMGRGIEQFF
NA	NA	TRBJ1-2	TRBV6-5	TGTGCCAGCAGTTTCAGTCTTAACTATGGCTACACCTTC	CASSFSLNYGYTF
TRBD2	NA	TRBJ2-1	TRBV25-1	TGTGCCAGCAGTGAATTAGAGAGCGGGACGCGTAATGAGCAGTTCTTC	CASSELESGTRNEQFF
TRBD1	NA	TRBJ1-2	TRBV30	TGTGCCTGGAGTGGACCGGAGGGGGCTCGGTATGGCTACACCTTC	CAWSGPEGARYGYTF
NA	NA	TRBJ2-3	TRBV6-4	TGTGCCAGCAGTGACTCGATTAGGGGGGATACGCAGTATTTT	CASSDSIRGDTQYF
NA	NA	TRBJ2-2	TRBV5-4	TGTGCCAGCAGCTTGAAGGGGACGAACACCGGGGAGCTGTTTTTT	CASSLKGTNTGELFF
TRBD1	NA	TRBJ2-4	TRBV28	TGTGCCAGCAACGGACAGGGGGCGACCAAGAACATTCAGTACTTC	CASNGQGATKNIQYF
TRBD1	NA	TRBJ1-3	TRBV9	TGTGCCAGCAGCGCCACCCCGGGACAGACCGTTTCTGGAAACACCATATATTTT	CASSATPGQTVSGNTIYF
TRBD2	NA	TRBJ2-5	TRBV28	TGTGCCAGCAGTTCGGTGGGGACTAGCGGGGGGGCCGAGGAGACCCAGTACTTC	CASSSVGTSGGAEETQYF
NA	NA	TRBJ1-1	TRBV28	TGTGCCAGCAGTTTAGACCCAAGGAGGGTGAACACTGAAGCTTTCTTT	CASSLDPRRVNTEAFF
TRBD2	NA	TRBJ2-3	TRBV24-1	TGTGCCACCAGTAGACGGGGGGGGGCGAGCACAGATACGCAGTATTTT	CATSRRGGASTDTQYF
TRBD1	NA	TRBJ2-5	TRBV11-3	TGTGCCAGCAGCCCGGACAGGGGTTTAGAGACCCAGTACTTC	CASSPDRGLETQYF
NA	NA	TRBJ1-1	TRBV2	TGTGCCAGCAGTGATGGCCTCGGGGGCACTGAAGCTTTCTTT	CASSDGLGGTEAFF
TRBD1	NA	TRBJ1-1	TRBV18	TGTGCCAGCTCACCCCGACAGGGAGGAAAGGGCGGTACTGAAGCTTTCTTT	CASSPRQGGKGGTEAFF
NA	few	TRBJ1-1	TRBV4-1	TGCGCCAGCAGCCAAGATTGGCAGTACACTGAAGCTTTCTTT	CASSQDWQYTEAFF